The clone carrying this T cell receptor beta chain was recorded a few times. No antigen is known for it. A single record per CDR3 protein comes from TCRdb applying MiXCR to the reads. The sample records about 310,000 distinct CDR3 sequences, 15% to 20% being singletons. This CDR3 region has 17 residues. CDR1 and CDR2 from the germline V gene are SGHTS and YDEGEE. Deletions cut 4 bases from V and 5 bases from J, with 24 bases between. This entry belongs to a study of T cell repertoires in cytomegalovirus infection. Study information: Signatures in public TCR beta sequences pointed to both CMV infection and matching HLA type.

The study, taken as a whole, reports: Individuals carrying CMV plus the relevant HLA were identified by cumulative frequency of public TCR beta families.

The receptor's source is a human donor in good health (CMV status not recorded). Some clones in this sample may be carry-over from other donors' samples. This sequence joins TRBV5-8 and TRBJ2-5, with a tentative D call TRBD1 (7 bases). Sequencing used PBMCs. CDR3 nucleotide sequence: TGTGCCAGCAGCCTTCCGGGAGCCAAACCCAGGGGGGAGACCCAGTACTTC. Translated: CASSLPGAKPRGETQYF. Supplemented by reference TRBV5-8 and TRBJ2-5, the full variable domain reads EAGVTQSPTHLIKTRGQQATLRCSPISGHTSVYWYQQALGLGLQFLLWYDEGEERNRGNFPPRFSGRQFPNYSSELNVNALELEDSALYLCASSLPGAKPRGETQYFGPGTRLLVL.